This TCR beta chain stems from a study of response to subunit inactivated influenza vaccine. The CDR3 contains 16 residues when both ends are counted. Each CDR3 protein gets one entry after TCRdb re-called the RT-PCR reads with MiXCR. Of 150,000 to 200,000 distinct CDR3 sequences in the sample, about 12% were seen once. This clonotype turned up a few times. As yet, its antigen is unknown. Because the CDR3's place on the DNA is in doubt, the DNA is left out and the CDR3 is given as listed by TCRdb. General study results and limits: The authors put forward the suggestion that each seasonal influenza vaccination may bring in only a limited number of new T cells.

This sample was shared with a second study, whose subject was T cells expressing NK-cell markers. From that paper: Beta-chain TCR cDNA was generated via 5'RACE template switching with UMIs. Several experiments added an anti-gamma-delta TCR antibody to sort only alpha-beta TCR T cells. These same clonotypes (in several donors) also led the CD3+CD56-NKG2C+ fraction.

The TCR originated in a man aged 45-60 years who received an inactivated influenza vaccine. The chain uses TRBV21-1 and TRBJ2-7; TRBD1 reflects the table's D call only, with no check against the DNA. TRBV21-1 is described as a pseudogene. The sample consisted of CD8+ T cells sorted from PBMCs, taken roughly 13 days after vaccination. CDR3 loop: CASSKVGQGISYEQYF.